Listed below are T cell receptor beta chains from one sample, sequenced in a study of blood T cell repertoires in COVID-19. Libraries were prepared by immunoSEQ multiplex PCR; TCRdb keeps only in-frame clonotypes and omits some of them. The sample has fewer than 100,000 clones; roughly 85% are singletons. The sample taken for sequencing was peripheral blood. The receptors shown here come from a man aged 50 or older with COVID-19, enrolled during active disease. Both conserved end residues are part of each CDR3. The D gene is left open where the match is weak. Clone size, where shown, is once, few, many, or a class for clones that have expanded.

J gene,D gene,clone size,V gene,CDR3 DNA,CDR3 protein
TRBJ1-3,TRBD1,NA,TRBV7-2,TGTGCCAGCAGCTTAGCGGGACAGCTGGGAAACACCATATATTTT,CASSLAGQLGNTIYF
TRBJ2-7,NA,few,TRBV7-9,TGTGCCAGCAGCCACCCGACAGCCCCCGAGCAGTACTTC,CASSHPTAPEQYF
TRBJ2-3,NA,once,TRBV10-3,TGTGCCATCAGGCCAATGGCGAGGGTTACGCAGTATTTT,CAIRPMARVTQYF
TRBJ2-5,NA,NA,TRBV19,TGTGCCAGTAGCCCTGGTGAAGGGCGGGGCCCCCAGTACTTC,CASSPGEGRGPQYF
TRBJ2-7,TRBD2,NA,TRBV6-2/TRBV6-3,TGTGCCAGCAGTTACCGGGCAGGGTCGGGACTAGCGGGGTTTAAGAACGAGCAGTACTTC,CASSYRAGSGLAGFKNEQYF
TRBJ2-7,TRBD1,NA,TRBV5-1,TGCGCCAGCAGCTTGGCACAGGGGTCCACCTACGAGCAGTACTTC,CASSLAQGSTYEQYF
TRBJ2-7,TRBD2,NA,TRBV4-2,TGTGCCAGCAGCATCGGGGGAGGGAGGGCCCCCTACGAGCAGTACTTC,CASSIGGGRAPYEQYF
TRBJ1-4,NA,NA,TRBV2,TGTGCCAGCAGTGAAGCGCTCACGGCTAATGAAAAACTGTTTTTT,CASSEALTANEKLFF
TRBJ1-6,TRBD1,NA,TRBV6-4,TGTGCCAGCAGTCGACAGGGGAACGGTTCACCCCTCCACTTT,CASSRQGNGSPLHF
TRBJ1-5,TRBD1,NA,TRBV19,TGTGCCAGTAGTACCGGGACAGGGTATCGACAGCCCCAGCATTTT,CASSTGTGYRQPQHF
TRBJ1-6,TRBD1,once,TRBV5-5,TGTGCCAGCAGCCCGCTGACAGGGACGGGTTCACCCCTCCACTTT,CASSPLTGTGSPLHF
TRBJ2-1,TRBD1,NA,TRBV6-4,TGTGCCAGCAGTGACTCAGGGGGCCGGGAGCAGTTCTTC,CASSDSGGREQFF
TRBJ2-1,NA,NA,TRBV27,TGTGCCAGCAGTACGGCTAGCTCCTACAATGAGCAGTTCTTC,CASSTASSYNEQFF
TRBJ2-5,TRBD2,NA,TRBV7-6,TGTGCCAGCAGCTTAGCGGGGACTAGCGGGCAAGAGACCCAGTACTTC,CASSLAGTSGQETQYF
TRBJ2-2,NA,NA,TRBV5-4,TGTGCCAGCAGCTTGGCTGGAGGGACCGGGGAGCTGTTTTTT,CASSLAGGTGELFF
TRBJ1-2,NA,once,TRBV7-9,TGTGCCAGCAGCTTCCCGGCTAACTATGGCTACACCTTC,CASSFPANYGYTF
TRBJ2-1,NA,once,TRBV24-1,TGTGCCACCAGTGACCCGAGCTCCTACAATGAGCAGTTCTTC,CATSDPSSYNEQFF
TRBJ2-1,NA,NA,TRBV7-2,TGTGCCAGCAGCTTACTTAACGGGATCGATGAGCAGTTCTTC,CASSLLNGIDEQFF
TRBJ2-2,TRBD2,NA,TRBV5-6,TGTGCCAGCAGCTACCAGATTACTAGCGGACTTACCGGGGAGCTGTTTTTT,CASSYQITSGLTGELFF
TRBJ1-4,TRBD1,NA,TRBV30,TGTGCCTGGAGTCCGGGACAGCAAAATGAAAAACTGTTTTTT,CAWSPGQQNEKLFF
TRBJ1-1,TRBD1,NA,TRBV3-1/TRBV3-2,TGTGCCAGCAGCCAGCAGGGGGGTAGGGCTGAAGCTTTCTTT,CASSQQGGRAEAFF
TRBJ2-7,NA,NA,TRBV7-2,TGTGCCAGCAGCTTAGTAAGGGCGGGGTACGAGCAGTACTTC,CASSLVRAGYEQYF
TRBJ2-2,NA,NA,TRBV7-9,TGTGCCAGCAGCTTAGGGGCAACGAACACCGGGGAGCTGTTTTTT,CASSLGATNTGELFF
TRBJ1-5,NA,NA,TRBV28,TGTGCCAGCAGTTTCCGGGGAGGGGAGCAGCCCCAGCATTTT,CASSFRGGEQPQHF